The 26 T cell receptor beta chains presented below share a single source sample, sequenced in a study of beta chain features in type 1 diabetes. Study-wide results and caveats: All four CD4+ subsets of Type 1 diabetes patients contained TCRB CDR3s that were moderately but significantly shorter.

Investigators reverse transcribed all isolated RNA, so they sequenced expressed TCRB transcripts. Generated by immunoSEQ multiplex PCR, the TCRdb table keeps only in-frame clones and is missing some. The sample records under 850,000 clones, roughly an eighth being singletons. Their antigen targets remain unknown. The sequenced material came from naive CD4+ T cells from blood. The receptors were gathered from a man between 18 and 35 years old with type 1 diabetes.

The rearrangement joins TRBV7-9 to TRBJ2-3, with D perhaps matching TRBD1 (6 bases). The germline V gene has CDR1 SEHNR and CDR2 FQNEAQ (reference sequence). V was pared by 0 bases and J by 2 bases, with 9 bases between. The CDR3 contains 15 residues. The CDR3 region is CASSLAGQDTDTQYF. Here the CDR3 DNA reads TGTGCCAGCAGCTTAGCGGGACAAGACACAGATACGCAGTATTTT.

This clone has only a few counts. The rearrangement links TRBV13 to TRBJ2-7; 9 nucleotides line up with TRBD1. Trimming took 4 bases from V and 2 from J; bases not matched to a gene: 9. The germline V gene has CDR1 PRHDT and CDR2 FYEKMQ (reference sequence). There are 16 residues in the CDR3. The CDR3 nucleotides read TGTGCCAGCAGCTCCTCCTGGACAGGGGAAGCCTACGAGCAGTACTTC. Translating gives CASSSSWTGEAYEQYF.

There are a few counts of this clone. The chain uses TRBV6-6 and TRBJ2-7, with TRBD1 matching 8 bases. V shed 4 bases, J shed 3 bases, and the junction held 5 bases outside the gene matches. Germline-derived CDR1 and CDR2 are MNHNY and SVGAGI (reference sequence). The CDR3 is made up of 14 amino acids. This CDR3 reads CASSSGTGIYEQYF. CDR3 DNA: TGTGCCAGCAGTTCCGGGACAGGAATCTACGAGCAGTACTTC.

This clone has more than one count but fewer than ten. CDR3 region: CASSPGTSGVDEQFF. The DNA for the CDR3 is TGTGCCAGCTCACCAGGGACTAGCGGGGTCGATGAGCAGTTCTTC. The chain links TRBV18 to TRBJ2-1, with 13 nucleotides matching TRBD2. The germline gives CDR1 KGHSH, CDR2 LQKENI. The CDR3 spans 15 residues. The J segment lost 8 bases and the V segment lost 2 bases, leaving 3 bases of the junction unmatched.

This chain joins TRBV5-1 and TRBJ2-1; D is ambiguous. CDR1 SGHRS and CDR2 YFSETQ come from the germline V gene. The CDR3 contains 14 residues. V lost 4 bases and J 8 bases, leaving 16 bases between the germline ends. The chain's CDR3 is CASSRVSTSDEQFF. CDR3 DNA sequence: TGCGCCAGCAGCCGAGTTAGCACTTCGGATGAGCAGTTCTTC.

The chain couples TRBV9 to TRBJ2-1; 7 bases map to TRBD2. The CDR3 covers 18 residues. Germline CDR1 is SGDLS and CDR2 is YYNGEE. The ends lost 0 bases at V and 1 base at J; junction bases unmatched: 10. This chain's CDR3 is CASSVVSPAGGSYNEQFF. The CDR3 coding sequence is TGTGCCAGCAGCGTAGTATCGCCCGCCGGGGGGTCCTACAATGAGCAGTTCTTC.

The chain couples TRBV25-1 to TRBJ1-2; no definite D call. The V end lost 1 base, the J end lost 7 bases, and 10 bases lay between the germline ends. This CDR3 is 13 amino acids long. Per germline, CDR1 MGHDK and CDR2 SYGVNS. This chain's CDR3 is CASSESGLSGYTF. CDR3 coding DNA: TGTGCCAGCAGTGAATCGGGATTAAGTGGCTACACCTTC.

This clone was seen only a few times. The chain is built from TRBV18 and TRBJ2-1; TRBD1 aligns across 8 bases. The CDR3 totals 16 residues. Germline V gene sequence: CDR1 KGHSH, CDR2 LQKENI. J gave up 1 base and V 1 base, and 3 bases lay outside the gene matches. CDR3 DNA sequence: TGTGCCAGCTCACCACTCACAGGGGGGTCCTACAATGAGCAGTTCTTC. This gives the protein CASSPLTGGSYNEQFF.

DNA for the CDR3: TGTGCCAGCAGCTCATCCGGACAGGCGGTTGGCATTCAGTACTTC. Amino acid sequence: CASSSSGQAVGIQYF. The V call is TRBV7-2, the J call TRBJ2-4; 7 positions match TRBD1. The CDR3 spans 15 residues. Trimming at V came to 4 bases and at J to 9 bases, leaving 12 bases not matched to a gene. The germline V gene has CDR1 SGHTA and CDR2 FQGNSA.

The rearrangement joins TRBV2 to TRBJ2-3; 8 bases map to TRBD1. Trimming took 5 bases from V and 2 from J; bases not matched to a gene: 6. The CDR3 has 15 residues. From germline, CDR1 is SNHLY and CDR2 FYNNEI. CDR3 residues: CASSPTGASTDTQYF. The CDR3 DNA follows: TGTGCCAGCAGTCCGACAGGGGCCTCCACAGATACGCAGTATTTT.

This clone was seen a handful of times. The chain is built from TRBV19 and TRBJ1-3; D ambiguous. CDR1 is LNHDA and CDR2 is SQIVND in the germline V gene (reference sequence). The CDR3 loop spans 16 amino acids. V was trimmed by 8 bases and J by 0 bases, leaving 17 bases between them. CDR3 in DNA: TGTGCCAGTTCCCCCCCTGATCTCTTCTCTGGAAACACCATATATTTT. It yields the protein CASSPPDLFSGNTIYF.

The rearrangement links TRBV10-3 to TRBJ2-7; maybe TRBD1 (6 bases). The CDR3 contains 13 residues. Germline-derived CDR1 and CDR2 are ENHRY and SYGVKD. Trimming stripped 4 bases from V and 3 bases from J, with 10 bases between. As DNA, the CDR3 is TGTGCCATCAGTGGGGGACAAAACTACGAGCAGTACTTC. Encoded protein: CAISGGQNYEQYF.

The chain is built from TRBV30 and TRBJ2-5; TRBD2 matches at 9 bases. This CDR3 has 13 amino acids. The germline gives CDR1 GTSNPN, CDR2 SVGIG (reference sequence). Trimming removed 4 bases from V and 1 base from J; junction bases left unmatched: 1. The CDR3 reads CAWTSGVQETQYF. The CDR3 bases are TGTGCCTGGACTAGCGGGGTCCAAGAGACCCAGTACTTC.

This chain uses TRBV5-6 with TRBJ1-1; no reliable D call. Germline V gene lookup returns CDR1 SGHDT and CDR2 YYEEEE. The length of the CDR3 is 17 residues. V gave up 3 bases and J gave up 6 bases, with 24 bases separating them. CDR3 loop: CASSSEMGTVVGAEAFF. The CDR3 nucleotides are TGTGCCAGCAGCTCCGAGATGGGAACCGTTGTGGGCGCTGAAGCTTTCTTT.

V usage is TRBV7-9 and J usage is TRBJ2-7; a possible D gene is TRBD2 (6 bases). Germline CDR1 is SEHNR and CDR2 is FQNEAQ (reference sequence). The CDR3 consists of 14 residues. V shed 5 bases and J shed 6 bases, with 17 bases lying between them. CDR3 sequence: CASSPTTRLSEQYF. In DNA form, the CDR3 reads TGTGCCAGCAGCCCTACGACTAGATTAAGCGAGCAGTACTTC.

This sequence joins TRBV28 and TRBJ2-3; no firm D call. The CDR3 length is 11 residues. With 6 bases removed from V and 6 bases from J, the gap between germline ends came to 7 bases. Per germline, CDR1 MDHEN and CDR2 SYDVKM. CDR3 coding DNA: TGTGCCAGCAGAAGTAGTGATACGCAGTATTTT. This sequence encodes CASRSSDTQYF.

This clone was seen only a few times. The rearrangement uses TRBV5-1 and TRBJ1-6, with 8 nucleotides matching TRBD1. Germline trimming cut 0 bases from V and 8 bases from J; bases unmatched to any gene: 4. This CDR3 is 15 amino acids long. From germline, CDR1 is SGHRS and CDR2 YFSETQ. The CDR3 is CASSLGDRTDSPLHF. CDR3 DNA: TGCGCCAGCAGCTTGGGGGACAGGACAGATTCACCCCTCCACTTT.

This clone was seen only a few times. The CDR3 region has the DNA TGTGCCAGCAGTGATTCCTCGACAGGGGGCACCGGGGAGCTGTTTTTT. This encodes CASSDSSTGGTGELFF. J is TRBJ2-2 and V is TRBV25-1; TRBD1 aligns across 9 bases. The CDR3 runs 16 residues. Germline CDR1 and CDR2: MGHDK and SYGVNS. V lost 3 bases to trimming and J lost 4 bases; unmatched junction nucleotides: 6.

V is TRBV6-6 and J is TRBJ2-3; D is possibly TRBD1 or TRBD2 (6 bases each). V lost 4 bases, J lost 2 bases, and 13 bases lay in between. There are 15 residues in the CDR3. Germline CDR1 reads MNHNY; CDR2 reads SVGAGI (reference sequence). This CDR3 reads CASSWGAFDTDTQYF. In DNA, the CDR3 is TGTGCCAGCAGTTGGGGGGCGTTTGACACAGATACGCAGTATTTT.

The chain couples TRBV10-3 to TRBJ2-3; no reliable D call. This CDR3 is built from 14 residues. From germline, CDR1 is ENHRY and CDR2 SYGVKD. Deletions cut 2 bases from V and 5 bases from J, with 11 bases between. DNA of the CDR3: TGTGCCATCAGTGAGACCCTGGGGAAAGATACGCAGTATTTT. Its protein product is CAISETLGKDTQYF.

This clone turned up a few times. The J gene is TRBJ1-5, the V gene TRBV30; the D gene is possibly TRBD1 (6 bases). The ends were cut back, 2 bases at V and 2 bases at J, with 13 bases in the middle. CDR1 is GTSNPN and CDR2 is SVGIG in the germline V gene (reference sequence). The CDR3 is made up of 15 amino acids. For the CDR3, the DNA is TGTGCCTGGAGTCAGGGGTCTTCAGGCAATCAGCCCCAGCATTTT. Amino acid sequence: CAWSQGSSGNQPQHF.

The table lists this clone with many counts. The rearrangement joins TRBV10-3 to TRBJ2-6; D gene uncertain. Germline V CDR1 and CDR2: ENHRY, SYGVKD. The CDR3 totals 14 residues. The V gene lost 3 bases and the J gene lost 5 bases, with 8 bases spanning the gap. The CDR3 DNA sequence: TGTGCCATCAGTGAATGGGGTCGGGCCAACGTCCTGACTTTC. Translated: CAISEWGRANVLTF.

This sequence joins TRBV7-9 and TRBJ1-1; TRBD1 might be the D (6 bases). Germline V gene data show CDR1 as SEHNR and CDR2 as FQNEAQ (reference sequence). This CDR3 spans 15 amino acids. V lost 7 bases to trimming and J lost 1 base, with 16 bases between them. CDR3 DNA sequence: TGTGCCAGCATCCGAGGGGGGACACCGAACACTGAAGCTTTCTTT. This encodes CASIRGGTPNTEAFF. The full variable domain, in which reference TRBV7-9 and TRBJ1-1 provide the parts outside the CDR3, is DTGVSQNPRHKITKRGQNVTFRCDPISEHNRLYWYRQTLGQGPEFLTYFQNEAQLEKSRLLSDRFSAERPKGSFSTLEIQRTEQGDSAMYLCASIRGGTPNTEAFFGQGTRLTVV.

V usage is TRBV6-5 and J usage is TRBJ1-2; 7 positions match TRBD1. This CDR3 has 11 amino acids. After removal of 10 bases from V and 7 bases from J, the junction contained 6 bases not matched to a gene. Germline CDR1 reads MNHEY; CDR2 reads SVGAGI. The CDR3: CATRGGFGYTF. CDR3 coding DNA: TGTGCCACCCGAGGGGGCTTTGGCTACACCTTC.

The chain is built from TRBV7-9 and TRBJ2-2, with D uncertain. With 5 bases removed from V and 6 bases from J, the gap between germline ends came to 10 bases. The CDR3 runs to 13 residues. Germline loops: CDR1 SEHNR, CDR2 FQNEAQ (reference sequence). As DNA, the CDR3 is TGTGCCAGCAGCAATCGACAAGCCGGGGAGCTGTTTTTT. Translation gives CASSNRQAGELFF.

The table lists this clone with a few counts. The V call is TRBV5-1, the J call TRBJ2-5; no clear D. CDR3 length: 14 amino acids. Trimming removed 1 base at V and 1 base at J, with 8 bases between. In germline, CDR1 is SGHRS, CDR2 YFSETQ. The CDR3 reads CASSLLAAQETQYF. The CDR3 bases are TGCGCCAGCAGCTTGTTGGCAGCCCAAGAGACCCAGTACTTC. The full variable domain, its missing parts supplied by reference TRBV5-1 and TRBJ2-5, is KAGVTQTPRYLIKTRGQQVTLSCSPISGHRSVSWYQQTPGQGLQFLFEYFSETQRNKGNFPGRFSGRQFSNSRSEMNVSTLELGDSALYLCASSLLAAQETQYFGPGTRLLVL.